Below are 30 T cell receptor beta chains sequenced from a single sample in a study of blood T cell repertoires in COVID-19 (dated by TCRdb to 2018 to 2021). The library was generated by the immunoSEQ multiplex PCR assay. TCRdb obtained this table from immuneACCESS and retained in-frame rearrangements with V and J assigned. These tables miss some clones; where compared with another copy, unresolved V genes account for less than half of the shortfall, and the remainder is unexplained. The sample includes approximately 170,000 clones, with 80% to 90% observed a single time. The ten largest make up roughly 9.1% of the sample. Sequenced: peripheral blood. These receptor sequences come from a man aged 45-65 years with active or convalescent COVID-19.

This clone was seen just once. V and J are TRBV27 and TRBJ2-7; 11 bases match TRBD2. Germline CDR1 is MNHEY and CDR2 is SMNVEV (reference sequence). The CDR3 consists of 15 residues. The ends lost 2 bases at V and 5 bases at J; junction bases unmatched: 5. The CDR3 DNA is TGTGCCAGCAGTTTAGCGGCTAGCGGGGGGAACGAGCAGTACTTC. Encoded protein: CASSLAASGGNEQYF.

The chain carries TRBV9 and TRBJ1-1; perhaps TRBD1 as D (6 bases). This CDR3 contains 15 residues. The germline V and J ends were trimmed by 3 bases and 0 bases, with 12 bases remaining between them. Germline loops: CDR1 SGDLS, CDR2 YYNGEE. CDR3 sequence (DNA): TGTGCCAGCAGCGATACGGACAGCCTGAACACTGAAGCTTTCTTT. This encodes CASSDTDSLNTEAFF. Combining the CDR3 with reference TRBV9 and TRBJ1-1 gives the whole variable domain DSGVTQTPKHLITATGQRVTLRCSPRSGDLSVYWYQQSLDQGLQFLIQYYNGEERAKGNILERFSAQQFPDLHSELNLSSLELGDSALYFCASSDTDSLNTEAFFGQGTRLTVV.

The rearrangement joins TRBV2 to TRBJ2-6, with a tentative D call TRBD1 (6 bases). V lost 8 bases and J lost 0, with 14 bases in between. CDR3 length equals 16 residues. CDR1 and CDR2 from the germline V gene are SNHLY and FYNNEI. The CDR3 loop is CASSHREVSGANVLTF. The CDR3 DNA follows: TGTGCCAGCTCGCACAGGGAAGTCTCTGGGGCCAACGTCCTGACTTTC.

This clone was seen only once. The chain uses TRBV3-1 (or the pseudogene TRBV3-2) and TRBJ2-5; TRBD1 matches 8 bases. The CDR3 sequence is 14 residues long. V dropped 8 bases and J dropped 4; count of bases not matched to a gene: 9. In germline, CDR1 is LGHDT, CDR2 YNNKEL (reference sequence). Here the CDR3 DNA reads TGTGCCAGCCTCTTACAGGGGGGTGGAGAGACCCAGTACTTC. It translates to CASLLQGGGETQYF.

The CDR3, as DNA: TGTGCCAGCTCCAGAGACTATTCAAAAGAGACCCAGTACTTC. This translates into CASSRDYSKETQYF. The chain has TRBV28 and TRBJ2-5; possibly TRBD2 for D (5 bases). V lost 8 bases and J lost 3, with 16 bases in between. Germline CDR1 is MDHEN and CDR2 is SYDVKM. The CDR3 is made up of 14 amino acids.

J is TRBJ1-2 and V is TRBV27; possibly TRBD1 for D (5 bases). The ends were cut back, 5 bases at V and 6 bases at J, with 13 bases in the middle. Germline V gives CDR1 MNHEY, CDR2 SMNVEV (reference sequence). This CDR3 contains 13 residues. The CDR3 here is CASSGSGGNGYTF. DNA of the CDR3: TGTGCCAGCAGTGGATCGGGGGGTAATGGCTACACCTTC.

Worth noting for this clone: Relative to the germline gene, one junction end is altered; a read error may explain this. The same CDR3 can be traced to other DNA sequences in this sample. The rearrangement joins TRBV7-9 to TRBJ2-7, with 9 bases aligning to TRBD1. The V gene's germline CDR1 is SEHNR and CDR2 FQNEAQ (reference sequence). There are 15 residues in the CDR3. The CDR3 sequence: CASSPLDRGTYEQYF. The CDR3 DNA is TGTGCCAGCAGCCCGCTTGACAGGGGGACCTACGAGCAGTACTTT. The full variable domain, rest sourced from reference TRBV7-9 and TRBJ2-7, is DTGVSQNPRHKITKRGQNVTFRCDPISEHNRLYWYRQTLGQGPEFLTYFQNEAQLEKSRLLSDRFSAERPKGSFSTLEIQRTEQGDSAMYLCASSPLDRGTYEQYFGPGTRLTVT.

This chain uses TRBV6-5 with TRBJ2-7; 8 positions agree with TRBD2. This CDR3 has 15 residues. J was trimmed by 2 bases and V by 4 bases; bases with no gene match: 7. CDR1 and CDR2 from the germline V gene are MNHEY and SVGAGI. CDR3 coding DNA: TGTGCCAGCAGTTTCAATAGCGGGGCTCCCTACGAGCAGTACTTC. Its translation is CASSFNSGAPYEQYF.

V usage is TRBV6-1 and J usage is TRBJ2-7; 11 bases align to TRBD2. The V gene's germline CDR1 is MNHNS and CDR2 SASEGT. The CDR3 runs 15 residues. J was trimmed by 3 bases and V by 3 bases; bases with no gene match: 4. In DNA, the CDR3 is TGTGCCAGCAGTGAGAGGGGGACTAGCGGCTACGAGCAGTACTTC. Its translation is CASSERGTSGYEQYF.

The J gene is TRBJ1-1, the V gene TRBV29-1, with 7 bases matching TRBD1. Looked up from germline, CDR1 is SQVTM and CDR2 is ANQGSEA. The CDR3 spans 15 residues. V was clipped by 0 bases and J by 6 bases; unmatched bases: 10. CDR3 in DNA: TGCAGCGTTGAAGATAGTTTTACAGGGACAGCTGAAGCTTTCTTT. It is translated as CSVEDSFTGTAEAFF.

The chain employs TRBV7-2 and TRBJ1-2, with 12 bases aligning to TRBD1. This CDR3 spans 15 amino acids. V was pared by 7 bases and J by 7 bases, with 10 bases of the junction left unmatched. Germline loops: CDR1 SGHTA, CDR2 FQGNSA. CDR3 sequence (DNA): TGTGCCAGCACCCCAGGGGGACAGGGGGCTTTTGGCTACACCTTC. This sequence encodes CASTPGGQGAFGYTF.

This chain links TRBV5-1 with TRBJ2-2; TRBD2 matches at 12 bases. This CDR3 has 16 amino acids. J lost 5 bases, V lost 4 bases, and 6 bases had no gene match. Germline loops: CDR1 SGHRS, CDR2 YFSETQ. CDR3 sequence (DNA): TGCGCCAGCAGCCTCGGACTAGCGGGATCAACCGGGGAGCTGTTTTTT. As protein: CASSLGLAGSTGELFF.

This chain joins TRBV5-6 and TRBJ2-7, with 9 bases lining up with TRBD1. Trimming at V came to 4 bases and at J to 3 bases, leaving 5 bases not matched to a gene. Germline loops: CDR1 SGHDT, CDR2 YYEEEE. The length of the CDR3 is 14 residues. The CDR3 sequence is CASSRTGENYEQYF. The CDR3 region has the DNA TGTGCCAGCAGCAGGACAGGGGAAAACTACGAGCAGTACTTC.

This sequence joins TRBV11-1 and TRBJ2-1, with D tentatively TRBD2 (5 bases). Between the trimmed V and J ends, which lost 8 bases and 6 bases, there was a span of 17 bases. The germline V gene encodes CDR1 SGHAT and CDR2 FQDESV (reference sequence). The CDR3 totals 14 residues. Here the CDR3 reads CASGERPGGNEQFF. CDR3 sequence (DNA): TGTGCCAGCGGCGAGCGGCCCGGAGGCAATGAGCAGTTCTTC.

This rearrangement joins TRBV27 to TRBJ1-1, with D unclear. Germline CDR1 and CDR2: MNHEY and SMNVEV (reference sequence). Trimming shortened V by 8 bases and J by 2 bases, and 12 bases separated the two germline ends. The CDR3 is made up of 13 amino acids. Here the CDR3 reads CASGHILNTEAFF. The DNA for the CDR3 is TGTGCCAGCGGGCATATCCTAAACACTGAAGCTTTCTTT.

This sequence joins TRBV2 and TRBJ2-3; D possibly corresponds to TRBD2 (5 bases). Trimming pared 6 bases from V and 1 base from J, leaving 11 bases between. Germline V gene lookup returns CDR1 SNHLY and CDR2 FYNNEI. The CDR3 sequence is 14 residues long. In DNA form, the CDR3 reads TGTGCCAGCAGAGCCTCCGGGGGCACAGATACGCAGTATTTT. Its protein product is CASRASGGTDTQYF.

The CDR3 loop is CASSLVDRGSSYNSPLHF. Here the CDR3 DNA reads TGTGCCAGCAGCTTAGTCGACAGGGGGAGCTCCTATAATTCACCCCTCCACTTT. The chain recombines TRBV7-6 with TRBJ1-6, with TRBD1 identical over 9 bases. The CDR3 is 18 residues long. Germline V CDR1 and CDR2: SGHVS, FNYEAQ. J was trimmed by 0 bases and V by 1 base; bases with no gene match: 4.

The V and J genes are TRBV12-3 or TRBV12-4 and TRBJ2-3; TRBD2 aligns across 10 bases. This CDR3 region has 13 residues. V gave up 5 bases and J gave up 4 bases; unmatched junction bases: 0. CDR3 residues: CASSSGRADTQYF. CDR3 coding DNA: TGTGCCAGCAGTAGCGGGAGGGCAGATACGCAGTATTTT.

This chain connects TRBV6-5 to TRBJ2-2; TRBD1 is a possible D gene (6 bases). V dropped 8 bases and J dropped 5 bases, with 12 bases sitting between them. The CDR3 is 13 residues long. CDR1 and CDR2 (germline): MNHEY, SVGAGI. Here the CDR3 DNA reads TGTGCCAGCCACTCGACAGGTACCGGGGAGCTGTTTTTT. It yields the protein CASHSTGTGELFF.

This clone appeared once. This chain joins TRBV4-2 and TRBJ1-4; the D gene is possibly TRBD1 (5 bases). Germline assignment: CDR1 LGHNA and CDR2 YNFKEQ. This CDR3 has 16 amino acids. V dropped 0 bases and J dropped 7 bases, with 15 bases sitting between them. CDR3 region: CASSQEGTGGGEKLFF. CDR3 coding DNA: TGTGCCAGCAGCCAAGAAGGGACTGGCGGGGGTGAAAAACTGTTTTTT.

V and J are TRBV3-1 (or the pseudogene TRBV3-2) and TRBJ2-3; 10 bases align to TRBD2. This CDR3 has 16 residues. Germline-derived CDR1 and CDR2 are LGHDT and YNNKEL (reference sequence). V was clipped by 3 bases and J by 0 bases; unmatched bases: 3. CDR3 protein: CASSHLAGVSTDTQYF. DNA of the CDR3: TGTGCCAGCAGCCACCTAGCGGGGGTGAGCACAGATACGCAGTATTTT.

This sequence joins TRBV4-2 and TRBJ1-5; 7 bases match TRBD1. J was trimmed by 7 bases and V by 0 bases; bases with no gene match: 6. This CDR3 spans 15 amino acids. Germline CDR1 LGHNA, CDR2 YNFKEQ. The CDR3: CASSQEGRGDQPQHF. CDR3 coding DNA: TGTGCCAGCAGCCAAGAAGGCAGGGGGGACCAGCCCCAGCATTTT.

J is TRBJ2-5 and V is TRBV28; 8 bases align to TRBD1. From germline, CDR1 is MDHEN and CDR2 SYDVKM. CDR3 length: 17 amino acids. V dropped 3 bases and J dropped 6; count of bases not matched to a gene: 15. The CDR3 here is CASSFPARTGIKQTQYF. CDR3 DNA: TGTGCCAGCAGTTTCCCCGCCCGGACAGGGATCAAACAGACCCAGTACTTC.

The chain has TRBV5-5 and TRBJ2-1, with a possible D match to TRBD2 (7 bases). The germline V gene encodes CDR1 SGHKS and CDR2 YYEKEE (reference sequence). The CDR3 is 14 residues long. V was pared by 2 bases and J by 10 bases, with 16 bases between. In nucleotides, the CDR3 is TGTGCCAGCAGCTTAGGCGCGGGGGCCGGAGAGCAGTTCTTC. It yields the protein CASSLGAGAGEQFF.

Only a few counts were recorded for this clone. DNA for the CDR3: TGTGCCAGCTCACCGACCGGGACAGGTGTCGGAAACACCATATATTTT. The encoded protein is CASSPTGTGVGNTIYF. The V call is TRBV18, the J call TRBJ1-3, with 8 bases identical to TRBD1. The CDR3 runs 16 residues. The germline V gene has CDR1 KGHSH and CDR2 LQKENI. V gave up 3 bases and J gave up 4 bases; unmatched junction bases: 8.

The chain employs TRBV28 and TRBJ2-1, with 7 bases lining up with TRBD1. With 7 bases clipped from V and 0 bases from J, the junction kept 6 bases outside the gene matches. The CDR3 extends over 15 amino acids. Germline assignment: CDR1 MDHEN and CDR2 SYDVKM. The CDR3 protein is CASKGQLSSYNEQFF. The CDR3 nucleotides are TGTGCCAGCAAGGGACAGCTGAGCTCCTACAATGAGCAGTTCTTC.

The chain uses TRBV11-3 and TRBJ2-7; D unclear. From germline, CDR1 is SGHNT and CDR2 YENEEA. The CDR3 runs 14 residues. Between the trimmed V and J ends, which lost 5 bases and 2 bases, there was a span of 13 bases. The DNA for the CDR3 is TGTGCCAGCAGCAGAGACTCCTCCCCCTACGAGCAGTACTTC. Translated, it gives CASSRDSSPYEQYF.

The chain couples TRBV2 to TRBJ1-1; no firm D call. V was cut by 6 bases and J by 0 bases, with 8 bases left in between. CDR3 length equals 13 residues. In germline, CDR1 is SNHLY, CDR2 FYNNEI. The CDR3 bases are TGTGCCAGCAGCCCCAAATTGAACACTGAAGCTTTCTTT. Residues: CASSPKLNTEAFF. The whole variable domain, remainder taken from reference TRBV2 and TRBJ1-1, is EPEVTQTPSHQVTQMGQEVILRCVPISNHLYFYWYRQILGQKVEFLVSFYNNEISEKSEIFDDQFSVERPDGSNFTLKIRSTKLEDSAMYFCASSPKLNTEAFFGQGTRLTVV.

The gene calls are TRBV12-3 or TRBV12-4 and TRBJ2-7; 7 bases line up with TRBD1. The CDR3 spans 12 residues. V lost 5 bases and J lost 6; bases outside the gene matches: 4. Here the CDR3 reads CASSNGQAEQYF. The CDR3 bases are TGTGCCAGCAGTAATGGACAGGCCGAGCAGTACTTC.

The chain combines TRBV9 with TRBJ2-2; maybe TRBD1 (5 bases). V dropped 0 bases and J dropped 2 bases, with 8 bases sitting between them. Germline V gene data show CDR1 as SGDLS and CDR2 as YYNGEE. The CDR3 length is 15 residues. The CDR3 reads CASSVGQFNTGELFF. In nucleotides, the CDR3 is TGTGCCAGCAGCGTAGGACAGTTTAACACCGGGGAGCTGTTTTTT.